This TCR beta chain was found in a study of technical replicates of blood from a few donors. Generated by immunoSEQ multiplex PCR, the TCRdb table keeps only in-frame clones and is missing some. The sample shows approximately 95,000 clones, around 95% of them seen only once. CDR1 is MNHNS and CDR2 is SASEGT in the germline V gene. The CDR3 consists of 12 residues. V was trimmed by 7 bases and J by 6 bases, leaving 11 bases between them. The sequence derives from a human donor in good health. The J gene is TRBJ2-3, the V gene TRBV6-1; D possibly corresponds to TRBD1 (7 bases). The specimen sequenced was T cells isolated from PBMCs. The CDR3 region is CASTPGGDTQYF. DNA of the CDR3: TGTGCCAGCACCCCAGGGGGGGATACGCAGTATTTT.